This TCR beta chain was profiled in a study of T-cell memory formation after mild COVID-19. V was clipped by 2 bases and J by 3 bases, with 11 bases between them. Germline CDR1 and CDR2: SGHAT and FQNNGV. CDR3 length: 14 residues. This clonotype has ten or more counts. TCRdb itself ran the 5' RACE reads through MiXCR, one entry per CDR3 protein. The sample includes fewer than 700,000 distinct CDR3 sequences, less than 25% of them seen just once. The rearrangement joins TRBV11-2 to TRBJ2-7; either TRBD1 or TRBD2 may supply D (6 bases each). This receptor was identified in an adult woman who had mild COVID-19 (a few samples of this study predate the infection). Cell type and time point are not known. The specimen sequenced was PBMCs or a T cell subset sorted from them (not recorded which). CDR3 bases: TGTGCCAGCAGCTTAACCGGGGGCGGCTACGAGCAGTACTTC. Protein product: CASSLTGGGYEQYF.